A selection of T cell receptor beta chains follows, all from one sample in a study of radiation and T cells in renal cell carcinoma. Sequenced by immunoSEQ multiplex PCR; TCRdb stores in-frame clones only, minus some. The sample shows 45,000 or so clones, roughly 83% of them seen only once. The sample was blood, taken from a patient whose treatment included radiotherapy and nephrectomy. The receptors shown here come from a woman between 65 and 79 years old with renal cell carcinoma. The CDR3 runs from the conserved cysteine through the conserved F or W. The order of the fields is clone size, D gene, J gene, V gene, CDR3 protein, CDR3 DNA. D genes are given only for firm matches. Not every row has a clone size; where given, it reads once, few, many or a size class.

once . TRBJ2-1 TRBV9 CASSVADSYNEQFF TGTGCCAGCAGCGTAGCGGACTCCTACAATGAGCAGTTCTTC
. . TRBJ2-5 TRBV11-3 CASSADNYQETQYF TGTGCCAGCAGCGCGGACAATTACCAAGAGACCCAGTACTTC
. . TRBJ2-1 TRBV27 CASSPSTRFEQFF TGTGCCAGCAGTCCATCGACTAGATTTGAGCAGTTCTTC
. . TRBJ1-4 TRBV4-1 CASSLGGASGEKLFF TGCGCCAGCAGCCTAGGGGGGGCGTCGGGGGAAAAACTGTTTTTT
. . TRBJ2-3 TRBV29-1 CSAPMGAGSTDTQYF TGCAGCGCCCCGATGGGAGCGGGTAGCACAGATACGCAGTATTTT
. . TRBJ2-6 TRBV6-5 CASSYSRGDGANVLTF TGTGCCAGCAGTTACTCGCGGGGCGACGGGGCCAACGTCCTGACTTTC
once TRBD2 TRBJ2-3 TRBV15 CATSRGAGEGDTQYF TGTGCCACCAGCAGGGGAGCGGGAGAGGGGGATACGCAGTATTTT
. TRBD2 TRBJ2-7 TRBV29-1 CSVEGLAGGRWEQYF TGCAGCGTTGAAGGACTAGCGGGGGGGAGATGGGAGCAGTACTTC
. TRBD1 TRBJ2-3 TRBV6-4 CASSESRGRQDTQYF TGTGCCAGCAGTGAAAGCAGGGGGCGCCAAGATACGCAGTATTTT
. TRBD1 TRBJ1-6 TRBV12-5 CASGPPGQGPYNSPLHF TGTGCTAGTGGTCCCCCGGGACAGGGTCCCTATAATTCACCCCTCCACTTT
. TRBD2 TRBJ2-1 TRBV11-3 CASSTGLAYNEQFF TGTGCCAGCAGCACGGGACTAGCGTACAATGAGCAGTTCTTC
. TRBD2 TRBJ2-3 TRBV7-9 CASTPFGGGAPDTQYF TGTGCCAGCACCCCTTTTGGCGGGGGGGCCCCAGATACGCAGTATTTT
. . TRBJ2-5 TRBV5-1 CASSLGSLGGAETQYF TGCGCCAGCAGCTTGGGCTCCCTAGGGGGGGCGGAGACCCAGTACTTC
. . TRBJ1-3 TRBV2 CASSDQLGAGNTIYF TGTGCCAGCAGTGACCAACTGGGGGCTGGAAACACCATATATTTT
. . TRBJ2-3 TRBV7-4 CASSPARDLTDTQYF TGTGCCAGCAGCCCGGCGCGGGATCTCACAGATACGCAGTATTTT
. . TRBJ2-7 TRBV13 CASSPDSSYEQYF TGTGCCAGCAGCCCCGACAGCTCCTACGAGCAGTACTTC
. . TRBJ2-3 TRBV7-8 CASSLGTVIYADTQYF TGTGCCAGCAGCTTAGGGACAGTAATTTACGCAGATACGCAGTATTTT
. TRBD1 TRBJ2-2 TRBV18 CASPLETGDTGELFF TGTGCCAGCCCCCTCGAGACAGGGGACACCGGGGAGCTGTTTTTT
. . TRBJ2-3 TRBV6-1 CASTTSFTTDTQYF TGTGCCAGCACGACCAGCTTCACTACAGATACGCAGTATTTT
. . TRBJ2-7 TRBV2 CASSVLTTYEQYF TGTGCCAGCAGTGTACTGACGACCTACGAGCAGTACTTC
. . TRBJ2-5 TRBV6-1 CASMRGRIFQETQYF TGTGCCAGCATGAGGGGCAGAATATTCCAAGAGACCCAGTACTTC
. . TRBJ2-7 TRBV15 CATSMAGVEQYF TGTGCCACCAGCATGGCCGGGGTGGAGCAGTACTTC
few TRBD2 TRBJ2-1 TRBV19 CASSRGTSGNNEQFF TGTGCCAGTAGTAGAGGGACTAGCGGGAACAATGAGCAGTTCTTC
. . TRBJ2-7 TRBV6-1 CATFTGNEQYF TGTGCCACCTTCACTGGGAACGAGCAGTACTTC
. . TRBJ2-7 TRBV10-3 CAISEAGQGDTYEQYF TGTGCCATCAGTGAGGCGGGGCAGGGGGACACCTACGAGCAGTACTTC
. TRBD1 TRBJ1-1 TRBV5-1 CASSTGTGGLRTEAFF TGCGCCAGCAGCACCGGGACAGGGGGCCTGAGGACTGAAGCTTTCTTT
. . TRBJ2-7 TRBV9 CASSVGGPFVGEQYF TGTGCCAGCAGCGTAGGAGGACCCTTTGTGGGCGAGCAGTACTTC
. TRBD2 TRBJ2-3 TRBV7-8 CASSPSGGADTQYF TGTGCCAGCAGTCCCAGCGGGGGAGCGGATACGCAGTATTTT